This T cell receptor (beta chain) derives from a study of shared clonotypes between healthy human individuals. Points from the study as a whole: Compared with memory subsets, naive subsets generally had larger estimated richness.

The germline gives CDR1 MNHEY, CDR2 SMNVEV (reference sequence). The CDR3 has 13 amino acids. V lost 2 bases and J 3 bases, leaving 8 bases between the germline ends. The naive CD8 subset, CD45RO-negative cells positively selected for CCR7, excluded terminally differentiated effector memory CD45RA+ cells. Each sample came from a Caucasian adult donor living in Nashville, Tennessee. Per the original methods: Junction-only immunoSEQ data arrived without quality scores, meaning filtering differed. This table comes from immunoSEQ multiplex PCR, and its TCRdb copy is limited to in-frame clones, with some not included. V and J calls plus clone size are reproduced from that table; the DNA served to infer D and trimming. The repertoire holds hundreds of thousands of clones, with 90% to 95% as singletons. Regarding this clone: Its antigen is unknown. This sample also contains other DNA sequences that code for the same CDR3.

Sequencing was performed on naive CD8+ T cells sorted from blood. The chain has TRBV27 and TRBJ2-7; D possibly matches TRBD1 or TRBD2 (5 bases each). The TCR comes from a woman aged 25 to 45 in good health. CDR3 coding DNA: TGTGCCAGCAGTTTAGGGGGTGGCTACGAGCAGTACTTC. It encodes CASSLGGGYEQYF.